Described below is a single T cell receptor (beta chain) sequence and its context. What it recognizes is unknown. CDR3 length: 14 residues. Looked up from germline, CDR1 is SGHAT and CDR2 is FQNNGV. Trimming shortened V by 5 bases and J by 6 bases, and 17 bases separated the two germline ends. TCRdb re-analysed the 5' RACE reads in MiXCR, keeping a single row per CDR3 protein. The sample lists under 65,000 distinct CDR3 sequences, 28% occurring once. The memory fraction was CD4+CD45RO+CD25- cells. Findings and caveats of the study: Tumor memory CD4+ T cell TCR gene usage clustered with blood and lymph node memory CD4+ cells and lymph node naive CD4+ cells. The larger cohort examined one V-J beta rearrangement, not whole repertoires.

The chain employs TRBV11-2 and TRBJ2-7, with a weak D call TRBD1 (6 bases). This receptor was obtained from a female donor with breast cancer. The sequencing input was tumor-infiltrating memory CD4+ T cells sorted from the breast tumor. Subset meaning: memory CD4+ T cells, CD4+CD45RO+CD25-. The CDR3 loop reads CASSDPTGLGEQYF. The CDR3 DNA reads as TGTGCCAGCAGCGACCCAACAGGGTTAGGCGAGCAGTACTTC.